The 21 T cell receptor beta chains below were found in one sample sequenced in a study of blood T cell repertoires in COVID-19. Method: immunoSEQ multiplex PCR; TCRdb's copy keeps in-frame clones and lacks some. The data show 100,000 to 120,000 clones, around nine tenths seen once. The source material was peripheral blood. Receptors originate from a human donor in a cohort sampled during active COVID-19.

The chain combines TRBV5-4 with TRBJ2-1; D might be TRBD2 (6 bases). Germline CDR1 and CDR2: SGHNT and YYREEE (reference sequence). This CDR3 region has 13 residues. Trimming removed 1 base at V and 7 bases at J, with 9 bases between. The CDR3 sequence: CASSLMGGNEQFF. DNA for the CDR3: TGTGCCAGCAGCTTGATGGGGGGAAATGAGCAGTTCTTC.

The chain couples TRBV6-2 or TRBV6-3 to TRBJ2-7, with 10 bases fitting TRBD1. Germline assignment: CDR1 MNHEY and CDR2 SVGEGT. CDR3 length: 16 residues. The V segment lost 3 bases and the J segment 3 bases; nucleotides outside the gene matches: 8. The CDR3 coding sequence is TGTGCCAGCAGTTATGGGTCCGACAGGGGGCTCTACGAGCAGTACTTC. Translating gives CASSYGSDRGLYEQYF.

This chain's CDR3 is CASSIRGEQFF. The CDR3 DNA reads as TGTGCCAGTAGTATACGGGGTGAGCAGTTCTTC. J is TRBJ2-1 and V is TRBV19, with D possibly being TRBD2 (5 bases). This CDR3 has 11 amino acids. The ends were cut back, 2 bases at V and 9 bases at J, with 5 bases in the middle. Germline loops: CDR1 LNHDA, CDR2 SQIVND (reference sequence).

This chain uses TRBV2 with TRBJ1-1; maybe TRBD1 (5 bases). This CDR3 comprises 14 residues. The germline CDR1 and CDR2 sequences are SNHLY and FYNNEI. With 5 bases removed from V and 3 bases from J, the gap between germline ends came to 13 bases. The CDR3 loop reads CASSTSGKYTEAFF. The CDR3 nucleotides read TGTGCCAGCAGTACCTCAGGGAAATACACTGAAGCTTTCTTT.

V is TRBV5-4 and J is TRBJ1-2; a possible D gene is TRBD1 (6 bases). Germline CDR1 and CDR2: SGHNT and YYREEE (reference sequence). CDR3 length: 14 amino acids. V was clipped by 4 bases and J by 3 bases, with 13 bases between them. In DNA, the CDR3 is TGTGCCAGCAGCCCTACGGACAGTTACTATGGCTACACCTTC. As protein: CASSPTDSYYGYTF.

This rearrangement joins TRBV14 to TRBJ2-2; no definite D call. Germline CDR1 SGHDN, CDR2 FVKESK. The V end was cut by 2 bases, the J end by 2 bases, with 9 bases between. The CDR3 runs to 15 residues. CDR3 in DNA: TGTGCCAGCAGCCAATTTTCCGTTAACACCGGGGAGCTGTTTTTT. Translated, it gives CASSQFSVNTGELFF.

The rearrangement joins TRBV2 to TRBJ1-2; tentatively, D is TRBD1 (5 bases). The CDR3 has 14 residues. V was pared by 5 bases and J by 5 bases, with 15 bases between. CDR1 and CDR2 (germline): SNHLY, FYNNEI. The CDR3: CASSLGGADYGYTF. In DNA form, the CDR3 reads TGTGCCAGCAGTCTCGGCGGGGCGGATTATGGCTACACCTTC.

V usage is TRBV7-9 and J usage is TRBJ2-1; D gene uncertain. The CDR3 is 14 amino acids. Germline-derived CDR1 and CDR2 are SEHNR and FQNEAQ (reference sequence). V lost 5 bases and J 1 base, leaving 9 bases between the germline ends. CDR3 sequence reads: CASSTPGSYNEQFF. DNA of the CDR3: TGTGCCAGCAGCACTCCCGGTTCCTACAATGAGCAGTTCTTC.

The genes are TRBV3-1 (or the pseudogene TRBV3-2) and TRBJ1-1; weak D call: TRBD1 (5 bases). The CDR3 has 15 residues. Trimming cost V 3 bases and J 0 bases, with 11 bases left between them. The germline V gene has CDR1 LGHDT and CDR2 YNNKEL (reference sequence). The CDR3 sequence: CASSHRQFLNTEAFF. CDR3 sequence (DNA): TGTGCCAGCAGCCACCGACAGTTTTTGAACACTGAAGCTTTCTTT.

The rearrangement uses TRBV5-1 and TRBJ2-7; 9 bases align to TRBD1. Germline V gives CDR1 SGHRS, CDR2 YFSETQ. Unmatched junction bases numbered 5, after V lost 3 bases and J lost 1 base. CDR3 size: 15 residues. The CDR3 here is CASSWGTGRSYEQYF. DNA for the CDR3: TGCGCCAGCAGCTGGGGGACAGGGAGATCCTACGAGCAGTACTTC.

The chain employs TRBV30 and TRBJ1-5; D remains ambiguous. The germline V gene encodes CDR1 GTSNPN and CDR2 SVGIG (reference sequence). V lost 1 base to trimming and J lost 2 bases, with 21 bases between them. The CDR3 extends over 18 amino acids. In DNA, the CDR3 is TGTGCCTGGAGTGCCAGAGGCTCCCTTAGCTTCGGCAATCAGCCCCAGCATTTT. Its protein is CAWSARGSLSFGNQPQHF.

The DNA for the CDR3 is TGTGCCAGCAGCTTAGGGCAGTATGAAGCTTTCTTT. Its protein is CASSLGQYEAFF. V gene TRBV7-2 combines with J gene TRBJ1-1, with D uncertain. This CDR3 contains 12 residues. Trimming stripped 1 base from V and 7 bases from J, with 7 bases between. Germline CDR1 and CDR2: SGHTA and FQGNSA.

Here the CDR3 reads CASSLDRVEQYF. The CDR3 DNA is TGTGCCAGCAGCTTGGACAGAGTTGAGCAGTACTTC. V is TRBV5-5 and J is TRBJ2-7; the D is unclear. Germline V lookup: CDR1 SGHKS, CDR2 YYEKEE (reference sequence). CDR3 length: 12 amino acids. V was shortened by 0 bases and J by 7 bases, with 8 bases between the two germline ends.

The rearrangement uses TRBV6-5 and TRBJ1-6; D is ambiguous. V lost 6 bases to trimming and J lost 8 bases, with 11 bases between them. The germline gives CDR1 MNHEY, CDR2 SVGAGI. The CDR3 sequence is 13 residues long. The CDR3 here is CASSSNRDSPLHF. The DNA for the CDR3 is TGTGCCAGCAGCTCCAACAGAGATTCACCCCTCCACTTT.

V is TRBV7-2 and J is TRBJ1-6; D is unresolved. This CDR3 spans 16 amino acids. Germline V gene data show CDR1 as SGHTA and CDR2 as FQGNSA. V was shortened by 4 bases and J by 0 bases, with 10 bases between the two germline ends. CDR3 sequence reads: CASSSSQSSYNSPLHF. For the CDR3, the DNA is TGTGCCAGCAGCTCGTCACAGAGCTCCTATAATTCACCCCTCCACTTT.

V is TRBV24-1 and J is TRBJ2-5; tentative D call: TRBD1 (5 bases). V shed 1 base and J shed 8 bases, with 13 bases lying between them. CDR1 KGHDR and CDR2 SFDVKD come from the germline V gene. The CDR3 length is 14 residues. DNA of the CDR3: TGTGCCACCAGTGATTTTCAGGGAATTGGAACCCAGTACTTC. Protein sequence: CATSDFQGIGTQYF.

This clone was detected only a few times. This sequence joins TRBV7-3 and TRBJ2-1; TRBD2 aligns across 8 bases. Germline V CDR1 and CDR2: SGHTA, FQGTGA. V lost 4 bases to trimming and J lost 5 bases; unmatched junction nucleotides: 7. The CDR3 consists of 15 residues. CDR3 nucleotides: TGTGCCAGCAGCTCGGGCGGGAGGTCTAACAATGAGCAGTTCTTC. Its protein product is CASSSGGRSNNEQFF.

The chain links TRBV28 to TRBJ2-7; 12 bases line up with TRBD2. The V segment lost 6 bases and the J segment 12 bases; nucleotides outside the gene matches: 15. Germline CDR1 MDHEN, CDR2 SYDVKM. CDR3 length: 15 residues. For the CDR3, the DNA is TGTGCCAGCAGCTTCAATTTAGGACTAGCGGGACAATTGTACTTC. It yields the protein CASSFNLGLAGQLYF.

V is TRBV2 and J is TRBJ2-1; a weak D match, TRBD1 (6 bases). The V end was cut by 3 bases, the J end by 6 bases, with 6 bases between. CDR1 SNHLY and CDR2 FYNNEI come from the germline V gene. This CDR3 is built from 12 residues. The CDR3 coding sequence is TGTGCCAGCAGTGAGGGGGCCAATGAGCAGTTCTTC. It encodes CASSEGANEQFF.

This chain connects TRBV7-9 to TRBJ2-1, with 12 nucleotides matching TRBD2. This CDR3 spans 15 amino acids. The junction had 6 bases not matched to a gene; V was cut back by 4 bases and J by 8 bases. Germline-derived CDR1 and CDR2 are SEHNR and FQNEAQ (reference sequence). In nucleotides, the CDR3 is TGTGCCAGCAGCTCAGGACTAGCGGGAAAACATGAGCAGTTCTTC. It yields the protein CASSSGLAGKHEQFF.

The chain recombines TRBV28 with TRBJ1-5, with 7 bases matching TRBD1. CDR3 length equals 12 residues. Germline V gene data show CDR1 as MDHEN and CDR2 as SYDVKM. After removal of 8 bases from V and 5 bases from J, the junction contained 3 bases not matched to a gene. The CDR3 region is CASGTAYQPQHF. In DNA, the CDR3 is TGTGCCAGCGGGACAGCTTATCAGCCCCAGCATTTT. The whole variable domain, filled in from reference TRBV28 and TRBJ1-5, reads DVKVTQSSRYLVKRTGEKVFLECVQDMDHENMFWYRQDPGLGLRLIYFSYDVKMKEKGDIPEGYSVSREKKERFSLILESASTNQTSMYLCASGTAYQPQHFGDGTRLSIL.